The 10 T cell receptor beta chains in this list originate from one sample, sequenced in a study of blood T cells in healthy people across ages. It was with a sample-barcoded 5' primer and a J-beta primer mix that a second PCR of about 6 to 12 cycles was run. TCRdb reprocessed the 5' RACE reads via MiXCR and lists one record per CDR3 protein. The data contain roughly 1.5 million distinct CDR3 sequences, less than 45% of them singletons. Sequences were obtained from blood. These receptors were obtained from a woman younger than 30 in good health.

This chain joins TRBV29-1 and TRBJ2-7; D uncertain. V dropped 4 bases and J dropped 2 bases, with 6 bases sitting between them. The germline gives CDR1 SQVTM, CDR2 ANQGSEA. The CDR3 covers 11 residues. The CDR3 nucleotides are TGCAGCGTTGGGAACCCCTACGAGCAGTACTTC. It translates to CSVGNPYEQYF.

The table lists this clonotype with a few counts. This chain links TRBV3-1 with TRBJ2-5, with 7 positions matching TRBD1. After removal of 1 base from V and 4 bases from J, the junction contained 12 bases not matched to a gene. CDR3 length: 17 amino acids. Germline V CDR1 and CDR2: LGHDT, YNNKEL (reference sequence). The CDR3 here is CASSQVVPGGVGETQYF. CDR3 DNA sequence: TGTGCCAGCAGCCAAGTGGTTCCAGGGGGTGTAGGAGAGACCCAGTACTTC.

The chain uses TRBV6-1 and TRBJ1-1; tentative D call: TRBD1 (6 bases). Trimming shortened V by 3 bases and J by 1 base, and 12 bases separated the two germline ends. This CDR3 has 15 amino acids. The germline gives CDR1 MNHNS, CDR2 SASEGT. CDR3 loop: CASSDQGRGNTEAFF. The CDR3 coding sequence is TGTGCCAGCAGTGATCAGGGGAGGGGGAACACTGAAGCTTTCTTT.

The CDR3 loop is CASRKGKGEPFDKNIQYF. CDR3 nucleotides: TGTGCCAGCAGGAAAGGAAAAGGGGAGCCCTTTGACAAAAACATTCAGTACTTC. This chain uses TRBV21-1 with TRBJ2-4; the DNA was not compared with TRBD1, the D call given in the table. TRBV21-1 is labeled a pseudogene. The CDR3 runs 18 residues.

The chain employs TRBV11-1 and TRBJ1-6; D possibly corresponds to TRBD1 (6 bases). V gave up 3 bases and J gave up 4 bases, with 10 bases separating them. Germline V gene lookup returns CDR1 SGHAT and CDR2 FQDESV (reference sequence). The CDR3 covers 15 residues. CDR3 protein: CASSFGTPYNSPLHF. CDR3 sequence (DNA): TGTGCCAGCAGCTTCGGGACACCTTATAATTCACCCCTCCACTTT.

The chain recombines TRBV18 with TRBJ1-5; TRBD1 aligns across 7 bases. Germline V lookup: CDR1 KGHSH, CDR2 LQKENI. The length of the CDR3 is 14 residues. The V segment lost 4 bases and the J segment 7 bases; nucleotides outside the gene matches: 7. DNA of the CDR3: TGTGCCAGCTCACAGGGGGCCCCAGAACAGCCCCAGCATTTT. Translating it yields CASSQGAPEQPQHF.

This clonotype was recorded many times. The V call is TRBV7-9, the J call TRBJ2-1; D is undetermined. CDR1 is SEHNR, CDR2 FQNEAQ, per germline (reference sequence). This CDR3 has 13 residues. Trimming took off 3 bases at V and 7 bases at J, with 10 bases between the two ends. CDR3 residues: CASSLGRENEQFF. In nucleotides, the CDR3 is TGTGCCAGCAGCTTGGGTAGGGAAAATGAGCAGTTCTTC. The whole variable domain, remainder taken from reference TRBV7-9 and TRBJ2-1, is DTGVSQNPRHKITKRGQNVTFRCDPISEHNRLYWYRQTLGQGPEFLTYFQNEAQLEKSRLLSDRFSAERPKGSFSTLEIQRTEQGDSAMYLCASSLGRENEQFFGPGTRLTVL.

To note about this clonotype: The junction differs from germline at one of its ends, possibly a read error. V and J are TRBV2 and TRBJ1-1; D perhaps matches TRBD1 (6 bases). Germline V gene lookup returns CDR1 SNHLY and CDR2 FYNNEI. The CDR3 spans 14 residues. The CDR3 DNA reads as TGTGCCAGCAGCAGGGGACGGGTTCCAGCTGAAACTTTCTTT. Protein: CASSRGRVPAETFF.

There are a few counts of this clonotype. CDR3 in DNA: TGTGCCAGCAGCAAAGGGTGGGGGGCCTACAATGAGCAGTTCTTC. It codes for CASSKGWGAYNEQFF. The V gene is TRBV21-1, the J gene TRBJ2-1; the table's D call, TRBD1, was not checked against the DNA. TRBV21-1 is reported as a pseudogene. This CDR3 has 15 amino acids.

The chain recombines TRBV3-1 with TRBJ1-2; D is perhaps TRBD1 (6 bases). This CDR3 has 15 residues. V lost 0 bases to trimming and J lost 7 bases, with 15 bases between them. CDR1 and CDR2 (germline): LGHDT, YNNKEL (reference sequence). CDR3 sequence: CASSQDSWGARGYTF. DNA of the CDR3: TGTGCCAGCAGCCAAGATTCATGGGGGGCGCGTGGCTACACCTTC.